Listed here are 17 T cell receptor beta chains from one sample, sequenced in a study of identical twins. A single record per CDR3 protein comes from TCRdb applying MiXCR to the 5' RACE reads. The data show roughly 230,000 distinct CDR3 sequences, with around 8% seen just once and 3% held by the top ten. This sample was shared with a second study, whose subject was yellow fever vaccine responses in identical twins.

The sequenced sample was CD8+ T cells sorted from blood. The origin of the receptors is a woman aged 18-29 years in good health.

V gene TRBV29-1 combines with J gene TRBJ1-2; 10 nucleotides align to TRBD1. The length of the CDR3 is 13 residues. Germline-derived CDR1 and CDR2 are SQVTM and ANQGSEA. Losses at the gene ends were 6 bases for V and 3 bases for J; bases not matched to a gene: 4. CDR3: CSVGTGVDYGYTF. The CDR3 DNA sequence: TGCAGCGTAGGGACAGGGGTCGACTATGGCTACACCTTC.

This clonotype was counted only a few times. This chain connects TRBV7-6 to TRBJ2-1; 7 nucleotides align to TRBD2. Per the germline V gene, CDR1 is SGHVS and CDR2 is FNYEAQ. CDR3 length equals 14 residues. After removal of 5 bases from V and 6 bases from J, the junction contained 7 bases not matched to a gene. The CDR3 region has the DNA TGTGCCAGCAGCCGTACGGGGGGTCCCAATGAGCAGTTCTTC. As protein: CASSRTGGPNEQFF.

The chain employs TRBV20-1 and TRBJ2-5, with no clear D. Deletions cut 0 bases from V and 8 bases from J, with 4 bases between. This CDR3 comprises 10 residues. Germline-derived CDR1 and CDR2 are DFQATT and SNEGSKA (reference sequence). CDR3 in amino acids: CSARDGTQYF. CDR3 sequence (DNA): TGCAGTGCTAGAGACGGTACCCAGTACTTC.

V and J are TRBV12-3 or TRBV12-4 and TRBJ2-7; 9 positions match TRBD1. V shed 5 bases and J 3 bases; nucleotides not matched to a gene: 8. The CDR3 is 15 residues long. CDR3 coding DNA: TGTGCCAGCAGTCACCTACAGGGGGCGGGCTACGAGCAGTACTTC. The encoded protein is CASSHLQGAGYEQYF.

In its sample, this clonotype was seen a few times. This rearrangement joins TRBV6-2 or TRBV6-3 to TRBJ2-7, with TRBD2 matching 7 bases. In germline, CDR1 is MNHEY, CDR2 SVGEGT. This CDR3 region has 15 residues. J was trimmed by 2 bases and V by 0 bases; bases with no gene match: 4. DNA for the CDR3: TGTGCCAGCAGTTACTCGAGCGGGACCCCCTACGAGCAGTACTTC. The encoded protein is CASSYSSGTPYEQYF.

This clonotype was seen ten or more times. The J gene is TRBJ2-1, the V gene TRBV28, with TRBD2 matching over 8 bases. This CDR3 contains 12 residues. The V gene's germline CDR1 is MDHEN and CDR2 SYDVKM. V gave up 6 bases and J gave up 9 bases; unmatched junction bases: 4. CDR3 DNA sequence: TGTGCCAGCAGCTTAACTAGCGGTGAGCAGTTCTTC. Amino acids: CASSLTSGEQFF. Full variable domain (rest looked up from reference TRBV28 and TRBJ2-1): DVKVTQSSRYLVKRTGEKVFLECVQDMDHENMFWYRQDPGLGLRLIYFSYDVKMKEKGDIPEGYSVSREKKERFSLILESASTNQTSMYLCASSLTSGEQFFGPGTRLTVL.

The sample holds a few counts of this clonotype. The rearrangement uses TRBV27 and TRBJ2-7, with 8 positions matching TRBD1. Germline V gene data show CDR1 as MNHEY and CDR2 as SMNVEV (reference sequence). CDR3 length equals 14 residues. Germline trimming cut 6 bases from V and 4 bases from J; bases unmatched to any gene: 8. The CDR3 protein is CASSFRWTGYEQYF. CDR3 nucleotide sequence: TGTGCCAGCAGCTTCCGCTGGACAGGGTACGAGCAGTACTTC.

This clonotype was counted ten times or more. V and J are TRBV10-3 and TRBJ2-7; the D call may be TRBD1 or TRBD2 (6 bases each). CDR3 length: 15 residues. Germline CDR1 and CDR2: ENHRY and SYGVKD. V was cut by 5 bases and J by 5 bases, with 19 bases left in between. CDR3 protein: CAISSRGGTQDEQYF. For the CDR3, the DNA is TGTGCCATCAGTTCCCGAGGGGGGACGCAGGACGAGCAGTACTTC.

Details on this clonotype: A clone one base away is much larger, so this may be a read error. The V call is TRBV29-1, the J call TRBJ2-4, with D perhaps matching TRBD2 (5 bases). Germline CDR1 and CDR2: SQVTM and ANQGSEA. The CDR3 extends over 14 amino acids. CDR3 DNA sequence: TGCAGCGTTGAAGATGAGGGTACTAAAAACAATCAGTACTTC. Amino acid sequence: CSVEDEGTKNNQYF.

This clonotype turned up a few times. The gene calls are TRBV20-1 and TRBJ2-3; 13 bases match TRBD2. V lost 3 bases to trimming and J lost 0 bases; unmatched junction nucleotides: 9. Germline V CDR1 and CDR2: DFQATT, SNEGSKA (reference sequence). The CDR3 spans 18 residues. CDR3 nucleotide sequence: TGCAGTGCTAGGAAGGGGACTAGCGGGGACCGAAGCACAGATACGCAGTATTTT. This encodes CSARKGTSGDRSTDTQYF.

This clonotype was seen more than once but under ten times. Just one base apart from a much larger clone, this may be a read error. CDR3 loop: CASSGGQTYEQYF. CDR3 nucleotides: TGTGCCAGCAGCGGGGGACAGACCTACGAGCAGTACTTC. This chain connects TRBV9 to TRBJ2-7, with 7 bases fitting TRBD1. Germline CDR1 is SGDLS and CDR2 is YYNGEE. The CDR3 covers 13 residues. V shed 3 bases and J 2 bases; nucleotides not matched to a gene: 2.

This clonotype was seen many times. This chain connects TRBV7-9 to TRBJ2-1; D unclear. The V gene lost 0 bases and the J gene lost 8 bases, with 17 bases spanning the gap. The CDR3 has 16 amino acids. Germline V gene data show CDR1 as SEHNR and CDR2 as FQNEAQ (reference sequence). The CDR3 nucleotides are TGTGCCAGCAGCTTAGCTCAACTCCCCGGGTTCGATGAGCAGTTCTTC. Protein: CASSLAQLPGFDEQFF.

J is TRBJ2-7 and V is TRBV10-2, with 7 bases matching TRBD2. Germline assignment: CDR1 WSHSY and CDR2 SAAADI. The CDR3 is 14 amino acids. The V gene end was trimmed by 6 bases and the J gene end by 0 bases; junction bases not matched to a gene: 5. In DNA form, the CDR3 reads TGCGCCAGCAGCGGGCGGGGGTCCTCCTACGAGCAGTACTTC. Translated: CASSGRGSSYEQYF.

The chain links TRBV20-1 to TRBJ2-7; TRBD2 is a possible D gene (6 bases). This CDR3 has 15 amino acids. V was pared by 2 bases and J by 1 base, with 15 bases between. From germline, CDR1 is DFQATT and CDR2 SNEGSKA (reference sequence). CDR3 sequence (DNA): TGCAGTGCTAGATCACTCCGGGACTTATCCTACGAGCAGTACTTC. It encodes CSARSLRDLSYEQYF.

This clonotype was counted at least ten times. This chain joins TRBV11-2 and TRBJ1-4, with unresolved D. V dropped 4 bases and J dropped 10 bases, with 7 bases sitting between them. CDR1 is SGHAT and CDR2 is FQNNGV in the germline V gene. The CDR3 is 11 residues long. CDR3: CASSSGAKLFF. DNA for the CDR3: TGTGCCAGCAGCTCTGGTGCAAAACTGTTTTTT. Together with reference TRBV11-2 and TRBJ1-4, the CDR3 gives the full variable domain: EAGVAQSPRYKIIEKRQSVAFWCNPISGHATLYWYQQILGQGPKLLIQFQNNGVVDDSQLPKDRFSAERLKGVDSTLKIQPAKLEDSAVYLCASSSGAKLFFGSGTQLSVL.

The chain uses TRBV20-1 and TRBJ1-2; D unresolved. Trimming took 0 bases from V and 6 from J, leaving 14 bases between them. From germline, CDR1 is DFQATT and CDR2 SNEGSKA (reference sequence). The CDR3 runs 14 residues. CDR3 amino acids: CSAREKMEVHGYTF. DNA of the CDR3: TGCAGTGCTAGAGAGAAGATGGAGGTTCATGGCTACACCTTC.

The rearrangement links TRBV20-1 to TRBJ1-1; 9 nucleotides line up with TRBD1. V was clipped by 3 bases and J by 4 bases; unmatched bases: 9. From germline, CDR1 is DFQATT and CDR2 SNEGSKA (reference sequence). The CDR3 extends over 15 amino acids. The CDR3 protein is CSARGTGNRLTEAFF. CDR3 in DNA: TGCAGTGCTAGGGGGACAGGGAATCGTCTCACTGAAGCTTTCTTT.